Sequencing of this T cell receptor beta chain was carried out in a study of cytomegalovirus exposure and HLA in healthy donors. With regard to this clone: The antigen remains unidentified.

Overall study results and limits: Reportedly, diagnosis of cytomegalovirus status by the classifier showed high specificity and sensitivity. Researchers catalogued some 160 TCR beta chains as cytomegalovirus-associated. Most TCR sequences proved rare, with some public TCRs found in many donors.

PCR was performed using 60 Vbeta and 13 Jbeta primers. TCRdb's table, derived via immunoSEQ multiplex PCR, lists solely in-frame clones and lacks some. Of fewer than 100,000 clones detected, under 75% appear once; the ten largest clones hold 1.2%. The CDR3 has 12 amino acids. Deletions cut 8 bases from V and 2 bases from J, with 8 bases between. Germline V lookup: CDR1 SGHTS, CDR2 YDEGEE. This TCR came from a female donor in good health and CMV-seronegative. The sample taken for sequencing was PBMCs. V gene TRBV5-8 combines with J gene TRBJ1-3; D call uncertain. The CDR3 region is CARRLPGNTIYF. In nucleotides, the CDR3 is TGTGCCAGGCGGCTACCTGGAAACACCATATATTTT.